Below, 14 T cell receptor beta chains from the same sample are listed, as sequenced in a study of a mutant IDH1 vaccine in newly diagnosed glioma. Profiled with immunoSEQ multiplex PCR; TCRdb holds only in-frame clones, not every one. The table records 25,000 to 30,000 clones, about four fifths of them present only once. Time point defined: week 35, safety follow-up. Topical imiquimod accompanied each vaccine dose, which consisted of 300 ug of mutant IDH1 20-mer peptide. Their antigens are not known. The input for sequencing was PBMCs, taken from a glioma patient whose treatment included an IDH1 peptide vaccine. The receptor set was obtained from a man aged 50 to 59 with glioma.

This clone occurred a few times. The chain links TRBV6-5 to TRBJ2-1; D is ambiguous. This CDR3 contains 13 residues. In germline, CDR1 is MNHEY, CDR2 SVGAGI. The ends were cut back, 0 bases at V and 12 bases at J, with 12 bases in the middle. As DNA, the CDR3 is TGTGCCAGCAGTTACTCCATGAACTTTGGGCAGTTCTTC. Protein product: CASSYSMNFGQFF.

The chain combines TRBV30 with TRBJ1-6; D is undetermined. The V end lost 1 base, the J end lost 10 bases, and 11 bases lay between the germline ends. CDR3 length: 13 residues. The germline V gene encodes CDR1 GTSNPN and CDR2 SVGIG (reference sequence). The CDR3 nucleotides are TGTGCCTGGAGTGAGGCAGTTAAGTCACCCCTCCACTTT. Its protein is CAWSEAVKSPLHF.

The J gene is TRBJ1-2, the V gene TRBV6-1, with TRBD1 matching 8 bases. Looked up from germline, CDR1 is MNHNS and CDR2 is SASEGT. V lost 4 bases, J lost 4 bases, and 5 bases stayed unmatched. The CDR3 runs to 14 residues. DNA of the CDR3: TGTGCCAGCAGTGGATGGACAGGGTCCTATGGCTACACCTTC. It specifies CASSGWTGSYGYTF.

V gene TRBV4-3 combines with J gene TRBJ1-2; 9 bases map to TRBD1. Germline CDR1 LGHNA, CDR2 YSLEER. J lost 7 bases, V lost 3 bases, and 6 bases had no gene match. This CDR3 is built from 14 residues. In nucleotides, the CDR3 is TGCGCCAGCAGCCAGTATGACAGGGGGGCTGGCTACACCTTC. This codes for CASSQYDRGAGYTF.

The table lists this clone with a few counts. This chain links TRBV7-9 with TRBJ1-1; no definite D call. Germline V gene lookup returns CDR1 SEHNR and CDR2 FQNEAQ (reference sequence). This CDR3 has 13 amino acids. The V end was cut by 8 bases, the J end by 3 bases, with 13 bases between. The CDR3 DNA sequence: TGTGCCAGCGAAAAAAGGCGGGACACTGAAGCTTTCTTT. Protein: CASEKRRDTEAFF.

The chain combines TRBV13 with TRBJ1-1; TRBD1 matches at 8 bases. Trimming took 2 bases from V and 12 from J; bases not matched to a gene: 11. CDR3 length equals 14 residues. Germline values: CDR1 PRHDT, CDR2 FYEKMQ (reference sequence). The CDR3 spells CASSLRAVDRGPFF. CDR3 bases: TGTGCCAGCAGCTTAAGGGCGGTAGACAGGGGACCTTTCTTT.

This clone has only one observation. This rearrangement joins TRBV29-1 to TRBJ1-4, with 11 nucleotides matching TRBD1. The V gene's germline CDR1 is SQVTM and CDR2 ANQGSEA. The ends lost 4 bases at V and 7 bases at J; junction bases unmatched: 5. CDR3 length equals 14 residues. The CDR3, as DNA: TGCAGCGTTGCAACCGGGACAGGGGGTGAAAAACTGTTTTTT. Residues: CSVATGTGGEKLFF.

This chain uses TRBV9 with TRBJ1-2; 9 bases are shared with TRBD1. Germline assignment: CDR1 SGDLS and CDR2 YYNGEE. The CDR3 totals 14 residues. V shed 3 bases and J 5 bases; nucleotides not matched to a gene: 5. CDR3 region: CASSAETGGYGYTF. In DNA, the CDR3 is TGTGCCAGCAGCGCAGAGACAGGGGGTTATGGCTACACCTTC.

The chain joins TRBV6-5 to TRBJ2-7, with TRBD2 as a possible D gene (5 bases). The CDR3 consists of 11 residues. Germline CDR1 is MNHEY and CDR2 is SVGAGI. The V and J ends lost 4 bases and 9 bases respectively, with 10 bases between them. The CDR3 is CASSSTTGQYF. Written as DNA, the CDR3 is TGTGCCAGCAGTTCGACTACGGGGCAGTACTTC.

V gene TRBV5-4 combines with J gene TRBJ1-2, with TRBD1 identical over 8 bases. V lost 3 bases and J lost 4; bases outside the gene matches: 11. Germline loops: CDR1 SGHNT, CDR2 YYREEE (reference sequence). CDR3 length equals 16 residues. The CDR3 sequence: CASSSPGDRGRYGYTF. The DNA of the CDR3 is TGTGCCAGCAGCTCTCCGGGAGACAGGGGACGCTATGGCTACACCTTC. Based on the CDR3 plus reference TRBV5-4 and TRBJ1-2, the full variable domain is ETGVTQSPTHLIKTRGQQVTLRCSSQSGHNTVSWYQQALGQGPQFIFQYYREEENGRGNFPPRFSGLQFPNYSSELNVNALELDDSALYLCASSSPGDRGRYGYTFGSGTRLTVV.

This rearrangement joins TRBV13 to TRBJ1-4; a weak D match, TRBD1 (6 bases). Germline-derived CDR1 and CDR2 are PRHDT and FYEKMQ (reference sequence). The CDR3 totals 16 residues. Trimming left V 4 bases short and J 8 bases short, with 20 bases between. The CDR3 bases are TGTGCCAGCAGCTACTCCGGGGGACAACAGGAGGAAAAACTGTTTTTT. It encodes CASSYSGGQQEEKLFF.

This clone was recorded only once. V gene TRBV2 combines with J gene TRBJ1-1, with D perhaps matching TRBD1 (6 bases). In germline, CDR1 is SNHLY, CDR2 FYNNEI. With 1 base removed from V and 5 bases from J, the gap between germline ends came to 11 bases. This CDR3 spans 14 amino acids. The CDR3 loop is CASSEDRDLTEAFF. The CDR3 nucleotides read TGTGCCAGCAGTGAAGACAGGGATTTAACTGAAGCTTTCTTT.

This chain links TRBV27 with TRBJ2-3; no definite D call. V shed 1 base and J shed 9 bases, with 8 bases lying between them. The CDR3 has 12 amino acids. The germline gives CDR1 MNHEY, CDR2 SMNVEV (reference sequence). The CDR3 nucleotides read TGTGCCAGCAGTTTATATGGGTCCACGCAGTATTTT. Residues: CASSLYGSTQYF.

This sequence joins TRBV30 and TRBJ1-5; TRBD1 might be the D (5 bases). The CDR3 covers 14 residues. The germline V gene encodes CDR1 GTSNPN and CDR2 SVGIG (reference sequence). Trimming left V 3 bases short and J 0 bases short, with 9 bases between. The chain's CDR3 is CAWSKGNSNQPQHF. Written as DNA, the CDR3 is TGTGCCTGGAGCAAGGGGAATAGCAATCAGCCCCAGCATTTT.